The rows below give T cell receptor beta chains drawn from one sample of a study of blood T cell repertoires in COVID-19. The data were produced by immunoSEQ multiplex PCR, yet TCRdb's version contains in-frame clones alone and is incomplete. The data hold about 86,000 clones, with over 70% observed a single time. The material sequenced was peripheral blood. These receptors were taken from a woman over 75 with active or convalescent COVID-19. Both conserved end residues are part of each CDR3. The D gene is left open where the match is weak. The size field is filled for only some rows; it gives once, few, many or a size class.

TRBJ2-3,TRBD1,15,TRBV18,.,CASSPVDRATDTQYF,TGTGCCAGCTCACCAGTGGACAGGGCAACAGATACGCAGTATTTT
TRBJ2-1,.,14,TRBV6-5,.,CASTLPSSYNEQFF,TGTGCCAGCACCCTCCCGAGCTCCTACAATGAGCAGTTCTTC
TRBJ2-2,.,13,TRBV12-3/TRBV12-4,.,CASTGLSTGELFF,TGTGCCAGTACAGGGTTAAGTACCGGGGAGCTGTTTTTT
TRBJ2-7,TRBD2,15,TRBV19,.,CASSIVPAGFYEQYF,TGTGCCAGTAGTATCGTACCAGCGGGGTTCTACGAGCAGTACTTC
TRBJ2-7,.,15,TRBV6-2/TRBV6-3,few,CASSYSATVSYEQYF,TGTGCCAGCAGTTACTCGGCGACAGTATCCTACGAGCAGTACTTC
TRBJ2-5,.,12,TRBV7-6,.,CASSPNQETQYF,TGTGCCAGCAGCCCAAACCAAGAGACCCAGTACTTC
TRBJ1-4,.,19,TRBV5-3,.,CARSLASGDQGATNEKLFF,TGTGCCAGAAGCTTGGCCTCAGGAGATCAGGGTGCAACTAATGAAAAACTGTTTTTT
TRBJ1-1,.,15,TRBV5-1,.,CASSPPFGQNTEAFF,TGCGCCAGCAGCCCACCCTTTGGGCAGAACACTGAAGCTTTCTTT
TRBJ2-7,TRBD1,15,TRBV6-5,.,CASSSTRDRGLEQYF,TGTGCCAGCAGTTCCACCAGGGACAGGGGGCTTGAGCAGTACTTC
TRBJ1-2,.,14,TRBV28,.,CASSRRGSSYGYTF,TGTGCCAGCAGCCGCAGGGGCTCCTCCTATGGCTACACCTTC
TRBJ1-5,.,14,TRBV27,once,CASSLLSGGQPQHF,TGTGCCAGCAGTTTGCTGAGCGGGGGTCAGCCCCAGCATTTT
TRBJ1-3,.,16,TRBV19,.,CASTFERGRSGNTIYF,TGTGCCAGTACCTTCGAAAGGGGCCGTTCTGGAAACACCATATATTTT
TRBJ1-1,.,14,TRBV4-3,.,CASSQERGKAEAFF,TGCGCCAGCAGCCAAGAAAGGGGTAAGGCTGAAGCTTTCTTT
TRBJ1-2,.,11,TRBV29-1,.,CSAEVNYGYTF,TGCAGCGCTGAAGTAAACTATGGCTACACCTTC
TRBJ1-1,TRBD1,15,TRBV5-1,.,CASSSRDRGGSEAFF,TGCGCCAGCAGCTCTCGGGACAGGGGAGGGTCTGAAGCTTTCTTT
TRBJ1-2,.,11,TRBV2,.,CASGGDYGYTF,TGTGCCAGCGGAGGGGACTATGGCTACACCTTC
TRBJ1-2,TRBD1,18,TRBV7-9,once,CASSANTYPGQGDYGYTF,TGTGCCAGCAGCGCCAATACATACCCGGGACAGGGCGATTATGGCTACACCTTC
TRBJ2-7,.,14,TRBV9,.,CASSVEGRGYEQYF,TGTGCCAGCAGCGTAGAGGGGCGAGGATACGAGCAGTACTTC
TRBJ2-5,.,13,TRBV5-6,.,CASSLWGVETQYF,TGTGCCAGCAGCTTGTGGGGGGTGGAGACCCAGTACTTC
TRBJ2-3,TRBD2,15,TRBV6-5,.,CASSYWMRETDTQYF,TGTGCCAGCAGTTACTGGATGCGGGAGACAGATACGCAGTATTTT
TRBJ1-5,.,14,TRBV6-5,.,CASSYNRNNQPQHF,TGTGCCAGCAGTTACAACAGAAACAATCAGCCCCAGCATTTT
TRBJ1-1,.,14,TRBV6-5,.,CASSYSTVPQSAFF,TGTGCCAGCAGTTACTCGACTGTGCCCCAATCGGCTTTCTTT
TRBJ1-1,TRBD1,14,TRBV5-1,once,CASSPDRGDTEAFF,TGCGCCAGCAGCCCAGACAGGGGTGACACTGAAGCTTTCTTT
TRBJ1-5,.,17,TRBV7-2,.,CASSLNPQGWSNQPQHF,TGTGCCAGCAGCTTAAATCCACAGGGTTGGAGCAATCAGCCCCAGCATTTT
TRBJ2-7,TRBD1,15,TRBV6-5,.,CASTQTTGGFSEQYF,TGTGCCAGCACCCAGACAACAGGGGGTTTTAGCGAGCAGTACTTC
TRBJ2-3,TRBD2,18,TRBV18,.,CASSPLPSGGTHTDTQYF,TGTGCCAGCTCACCGCTGCCTAGCGGGGGGACCCACACAGATACGCAGTATTTT
TRBJ1-2,.,16,TRBV27,.,CASSKGSTVPNYGYTF,TGTGCCAGCAGTAAGGGCTCGACAGTTCCTAACTATGGCTACACCTTC
TRBJ1-2,TRBD1,15,TRBV5-1,once,CASSTLQGADYGYTF,TGCGCCAGCAGCACCTTACAGGGGGCGGACTATGGCTACACCTTC
TRBJ1-3,TRBD1,15,TRBV6-1,.,CASSERGQGGHTIYF,TGTGCCAGCAGTGAACGGGGACAGGGAGGCCACACCATATATTTT
TRBJ2-7,.,12,TRBV28,.,CASSFLLYEQYF,TGTGCCAGCAGTTTTCTCCTGTACGAGCAGTACTTC
TRBJ1-1,.,13,TRBV12-3/TRBV12-4,.,CASSFSRVTEAFF,TGTGCCAGCAGTTTCAGCAGGGTCACTGAAGCTTTCTTT
TRBJ2-1,.,14,TRBV2,.,CASKLRQGNYEQFF,TGTGCCAGCAAGTTAAGGCAGGGGAATTATGAGCAGTTCTTC
TRBJ2-3,TRBD2,14,TRBV24-1,.,CATTSGGSTDTQYF,TGTGCCACCACTTCGGGAGGGAGCACAGATACGCAGTATTTT
TRBJ2-3,TRBD2,19,TRBV5-1,.,CASSLAGTSGPSSTDTQYF,TGCGCCAGCAGCTTGGCTGGGACTAGCGGACCTTCTAGCACAGATACGCAGTATTTT
TRBJ1-4,.,9,TRBV12-3/TRBV12-4,few,CASSFCGFF,TGTGCCAGCAGTTTTTGCGGGTTTTTT
TRBJ2-5,TRBD2,14,TRBV7-2,.,CASSSGLVGETQYF,TGTGCCAGCAGCTCGGGACTAGTCGGGGAGACCCAGTACTTC
TRBJ1-2,TRBD1,13,TRBV6-5,.,CASSSQGAWGYTF,TGTGCCAGCAGTTCCCAGGGGGCTTGGGGCTACACCTTC